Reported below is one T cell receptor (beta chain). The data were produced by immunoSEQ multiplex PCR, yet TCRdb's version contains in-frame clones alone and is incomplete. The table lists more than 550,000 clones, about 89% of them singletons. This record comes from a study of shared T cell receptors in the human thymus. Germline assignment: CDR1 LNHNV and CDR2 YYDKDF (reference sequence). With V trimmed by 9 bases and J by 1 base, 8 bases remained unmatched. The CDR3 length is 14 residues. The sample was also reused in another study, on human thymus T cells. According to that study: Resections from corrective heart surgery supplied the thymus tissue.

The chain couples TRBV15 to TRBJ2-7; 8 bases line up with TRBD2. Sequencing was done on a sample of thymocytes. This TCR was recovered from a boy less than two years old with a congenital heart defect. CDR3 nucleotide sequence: TGTGCCACGGGAAGCGGGAGAATGTCCTACGAGCAGTACTTC. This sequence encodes CATGSGRMSYEQYF.